This T cell receptor beta chain was recorded in a study of cytomegalovirus exposure and HLA in healthy donors. Though probably carrying unrecorded immune exposures, donors were nominally healthy at sampling. V gave up 8 bases and J gave up 5 bases, with 17 bases separating them. CDR3 length equals 14 residues. Looked up from germline, CDR1 is SNHLY and CDR2 is FYNNEI. The PCR used 60 Vbeta and 13 Jbeta primers. Data came from immunoSEQ multiplex PCR; TCRdb stores just in-frame clones and leaves some out. The sample includes roughly 190,000 clones, roughly four fifths of them seen just once. The receptor's source is a woman aged 25 to 45 in good health and CMV-seropositive. Material: PBMCs. This sequence joins TRBV2 and TRBJ2-3; tentative D call: TRBD2 (5 bases). CDR3 amino acids: CASGLTTRGDTQYF. The CDR3 DNA is TGTGCCAGCGGTCTGACTACCCGCGGAGATACGCAGTATTTT.